Listed below are T cell receptor beta chains from one sample, sequenced in a study of TIL therapy for anti-PD-1-resistant metastatic lung cancer. Method: immunoSEQ multiplex PCR; TCRdb's copy keeps in-frame clones and lacks some. Among 55,000 or so clones listed, over 75% were seen once. The material sequenced was blood, taken at baseline. These receptors all stem from a person between 25 and 80 years old with non-small cell lung cancer. CDR3s include the opening cysteine and the closing phenylalanine or tryptophan. A D gene is named only where the DNA matches it firmly. Where a row states a size, it is once, few, many or the class of an expanded clone; other rows omit it.

>-|TRBD1|TRBJ1-3|TRBV7-2
TGTGCCAGCAGCTCCCAGTGGGGACAGTTAAACACCATATATTTT
CASSSQWGQLNTIYF
>-|TRBD1|TRBJ1-1|TRBV28
TGTGCCAGCAGTTGGGACAGGGTTGAAGCTTTCTTT
CASSWDRVEAFF
>-|-|TRBJ2-5|TRBV6-5
TGTGCCAGCAGTACACACCAAGAGACCCAGTACTTC
CASSTHQETQYF
>few|-|TRBJ2-1|TRBV11-2
TGTGCCAGCAGCTTAGCCTATCAGCGGAGGTACAATGAGCAGTTCTTC
CASSLAYQRRYNEQFF
>-|-|TRBJ2-7|TRBV6-2/TRBV6-3
TGTGCCAGCAGTTATCCCAGGACCCAGCAGTACTTC
CASSYPRTQQYF
>-|-|TRBJ2-7|TRBV11-3
TGTGCCAGCAGCTCGGGGGACGAGCAGTACTTC
CASSSGDEQYF
>-|-|TRBJ1-2|TRBV6-2/TRBV6-3
TGTGCCAGCAGTTACGCAAATACGGGCTATGGCTACACCTTC
CASSYANTGYGYTF
>-|-|TRBJ2-5|TRBV11-3
TGTGCCAGCAGCCCAGGACCCCTGGGGGGGACCCAGTACTTC
CASSPGPLGGTQYF
>-|-|TRBJ2-7|TRBV6-5
TGTGCCAGCAGTCCATCGCTCGGATACGAGCAGTACTTC
CASSPSLGYEQYF
>once|-|TRBJ1-4|TRBV2
TGTGCCAGCAGTAAGACAGGAATGAGTGAAAAACTGTTTTTT
CASSKTGMSEKLFF
>-|-|TRBJ1-1|TRBV28
TGTGCCAGCAGTTTTAGCAGAGCGAACACTGAAGCTTTCTTT
CASSFSRANTEAFF
>-|-|TRBJ2-1|TRBV7-8
TGTGCCAGCAGCCCCCCCGAGGGCCGCTCCTACAATGAGCAGTTCTTC
CASSPPEGRSYNEQFF
>once|-|TRBJ2-5|TRBV28
TGTGCCAGCAGTTGGGATAGGTCCCAGTACTTC
CASSWDRSQYF
>-|TRBD1|TRBJ1-4|TRBV11-2
TGTGCCAGCAGCTTAGTAAGCGGACAGGGTTACAATGAAAAACTGTTTTTT
CASSLVSGQGYNEKLFF
>-|-|TRBJ1-3|TRBV9
TGTGCCAGCAGCCCCCGGACAGTCTCGGGCGGAAACACCATATATTTT
CASSPRTVSGGNTIYF
>-|-|TRBJ1-3|TRBV11-1
TGTGCCAGCAGCCCACGGACGGAGAGCTCTGGAAACACCATATATTTT
CASSPRTESSGNTIYF
>few|-|TRBJ1-6|TRBV7-8
TGTGCCAGCAGCTTAGAGAGGGTACCCTATAATTCACCCCTCCACTTT
CASSLERVPYNSPLHF
>-|-|TRBJ2-7|TRBV4-2
TGTGCCAGCAGCCAACACACCGGGACAAAGTCCCACGAGCAGTACTTC
CASSQHTGTKSHEQYF
>-|TRBD1|TRBJ2-1|TRBV6-2/TRBV6-3
TGTGCCAGCAGCCGGAACAGGGGAGCCTACAATGAGCAGTTCTTC
CASSRNRGAYNEQFF
>-|TRBD1|TRBJ1-2|TRBV4-3
TGCGCCAGCAGCCAAGACCCAGGGGGATATGGCTACACCTTC
CASSQDPGGYGYTF
>once|TRBD1|TRBJ1-2|TRBV2
TGTGCCAGCAGTCTTAGGACAGGGGTAGACGGCTACACCTTC
CASSLRTGVDGYTF
>-|-|TRBJ1-5|TRBV7-2
TGTGCCAGCAGCTTACAGCCAGGGAGCCAGCCCCAGCATTTT
CASSLQPGSQPQHF
>-|TRBD1|TRBJ2-7|TRBV5-1
TGCGCCAGCAGCCTCGGACAGGACATATACGAGCAGTACTTC
CASSLGQDIYEQYF
>-|-|TRBJ2-1|TRBV6-1
TGTGCCAGCAGTGAGATGGGTTACAATGAGCAGTTCTTC
CASSEMGYNEQFF
>-|-|TRBJ2-2|TRBV6-2/TRBV6-3
TGTGCCAGCAGTTACAGCAGGTTTTCGGCCGGGGAGCTGTTTTTT
CASSYSRFSAGELFF
>-|-|TRBJ1-2|TRBV6-5
TGTGCCAGCAGTTACGCAAGGGTGACCCTCTATGGCTACACCTTC
CASSYARVTLYGYTF
>-|-|TRBJ2-7|TRBV6-2/TRBV6-3
TGTGCCAGCAGTTACGCGTCAGGGCCCTACGAGCAGTACTTC
CASSYASGPYEQYF
>-|-|TRBJ2-3|TRBV7-2
TGTGCCAGCAGCAGAAGTGTACTAGCCCCCTTGAGAGATACGCAGTATTTT
CASSRSVLAPLRDTQYF
>-|-|TRBJ2-5|TRBV6-5
TGTGCCAGCACCTTCGGAGAGACCCAGTACTTC
CASTFGETQYF
>-|-|TRBJ1-2|TRBV6-2/TRBV6-3
TGTGCCAGCAGCCTACAGGGCGGGAGCTATGGCTACACCTTC
CASSLQGGSYGYTF
>-|-|TRBJ2-7|TRBV28
TGTGCCAGCAGTTTCGGGGGGCGATACGAGCAGTACTTC
CASSFGGRYEQYF
>-|TRBD1|TRBJ1-2|TRBV15
TGTGCCACCAGCAGTGGTGGGACAGCTCTTATCTATGGCTACACCTTC
CATSSGGTALIYGYTF
>-|-|TRBJ2-7|TRBV15
TGTGCCACCAGCCGGTGGGGCTACGAGCAGTACTTC
CATSRWGYEQYF
>once|TRBD1|TRBJ1-2|TRBV6-5
TGTGCCAGCAGTTACGTTACAGGGGGCGACTATGGCTACACCTTC
CASSYVTGGDYGYTF
>-|TRBD1|TRBJ2-1|TRBV27
TGTGCCAGCCGGGGGACAGGAGGCAATGAGCAGTTCTTC
CASRGTGGNEQFF
>few|-|TRBJ2-6|TRBV2
TGTGCCAGCAGTGCTAGAGCTGGGGCCAACGTCCTGACTTTC
CASSARAGANVLTF
>-|-|TRBJ1-5|TRBV30
TGTGCCTCCACACCCCAGGGTTTTAATCAGCCCCAGCATTTT
CASTPQGFNQPQHF
>once|-|TRBJ1-1|TRBV24-1
TGTGCCACCAGCGCCGGTGGGACTCCCCGCACTGAAGCTTTCTTT
CATSAGGTPRTEAFF
>-|-|TRBJ1-1|TRBV28
TGTGCCAGCAACGAGGCCGGAGGGAACACTGAAGCTTTCTTT
CASNEAGGNTEAFF
>-|-|TRBJ2-7|TRBV3-1/TRBV3-2
TGTGCCAGCAGCTCCTCCGGGACCCATAGATACGAGCAGTACTTC
CASSSSGTHRYEQYF
>-|-|TRBJ2-7|TRBV19
TGTGCCAGTAGAGTCACCGCTTCCGGAGTTTACGAGCAGTACTTC
CASRVTASGVYEQYF
>-|-|TRBJ1-1|TRBV7-8
TGTGCCAGCAGCTTAGCGGGAGGAAATCAAGCTTTCTTT
CASSLAGGNQAFF
>-|-|TRBJ1-6|TRBV9
TGTGCCAGCAGCTTCAGGGGTAATTCACCCCTCCACTTT
CASSFRGNSPLHF
>-|-|TRBJ2-7|TRBV5-6
TGTGCCAGCAGCTCCAACCCCTACGAGCAGTACTTC
CASSSNPYEQYF
>-|-|TRBJ1-2|TRBV19
TGTGCCAGTAGTATACAGGAGCGAGGCTATGGCTACACCTTC
CASSIQERGYGYTF
>-|-|TRBJ2-2|TRBV28
TGTGCCAGCAGTTTAACTCCTGGGGGGCCCACCGGGGAGCTGTTTTTT
CASSLTPGGPTGELFF
>-|TRBD2|TRBJ2-4|TRBV11-2
TGTGCCAGCAGCTTAGATGCTGCGGGGGGGGGAGCCAAAAACATTCAGTACTTC
CASSLDAAGGGAKNIQYF
>-|TRBD2|TRBJ2-5|TRBV5-4
TGTGCCAGCAGCGTACAGACTAGCGGGAGGGCCATGAAGACCCAGTACTTC
CASSVQTSGRAMKTQYF
>-|TRBD1|TRBJ2-7|TRBV14
TGTGCCAGCAGCCAACCCGGGACAGGGGTCTCCTACGAGCAGTACTTC
CASSQPGTGVSYEQYF
>-|-|TRBJ1-6|TRBV4-1
TGCGCCAGCAGCCAAGGAAGGAGGGACCTAAATTCACCCCTCCACTTT
CASSQGRRDLNSPLHF